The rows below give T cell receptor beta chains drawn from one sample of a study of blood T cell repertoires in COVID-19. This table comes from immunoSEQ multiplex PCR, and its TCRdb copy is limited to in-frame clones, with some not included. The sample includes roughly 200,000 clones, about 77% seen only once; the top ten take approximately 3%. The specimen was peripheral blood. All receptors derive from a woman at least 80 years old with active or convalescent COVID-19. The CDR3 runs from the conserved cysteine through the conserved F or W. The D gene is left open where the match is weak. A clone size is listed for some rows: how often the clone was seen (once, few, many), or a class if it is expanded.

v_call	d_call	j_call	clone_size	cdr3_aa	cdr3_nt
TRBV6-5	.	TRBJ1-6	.	CASKSDSSYNSPLHF	TGTGCCAGCAAGTCAGACAGCTCCTATAATTCACCCCTCCACTTT
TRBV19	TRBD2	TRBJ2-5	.	CARGGSGETQYF	TGTGCCAGGGGGGGGAGTGGTGAGACCCAGTACTTC
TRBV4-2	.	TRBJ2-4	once	CASSQVGSQNIQYF	TGTGCCAGCAGCCAAGTTGGCTCCCAAAACATTCAGTACTTC
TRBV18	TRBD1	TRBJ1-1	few	CASSPPDRVEAFF	TGTGCCAGCTCACCACCTGACAGGGTTGAAGCTTTCTTT
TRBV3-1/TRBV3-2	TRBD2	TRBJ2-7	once	CASSQDPAGAPLSYEQYF	TGTGCCAGCAGCCAAGATCCAGCGGGGGCCCCCCTCTCCTACGAGCAGTACTTC
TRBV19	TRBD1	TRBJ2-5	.	CASSPGDSSLQTQYF	TGTGCCAGTAGTCCCGGGGACAGTTCGTTACAGACCCAGTACTTC
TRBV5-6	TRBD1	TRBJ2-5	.	CASSRDRGETQYF	TGTGCCAGCAGCCGGGACAGGGGGGAGACCCAGTACTTC
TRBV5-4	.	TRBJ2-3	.	CASSLGRHTDTQYF	TGTGCCAGCAGCTTGGGGCGGCACACAGATACGCAGTATTTT
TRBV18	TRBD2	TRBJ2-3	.	CASSPPGRGTDTQYF	TGTGCCAGCTCACCCCCGGGGAGGGGCACAGATACGCAGTATTTT
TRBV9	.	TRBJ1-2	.	CASSVDPANYGYTF	TGTGCCAGCAGCGTAGATCCGGCTAACTATGGCTACACCTTC
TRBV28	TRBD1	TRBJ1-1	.	CASRQGTGVMNTEAFF	TGTGCCAGCAGGCAAGGGACAGGGGTTATGAACACTGAAGCTTTCTTT
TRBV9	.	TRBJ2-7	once	CASSGQPSYEQYF	TGTGCCAGCAGCGGACAGCCCTCCTACGAGCAGTACTTC
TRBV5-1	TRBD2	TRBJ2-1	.	CASSSYLAGGPEQFF	TGCGCCAGCAGCTCCTACCTAGCGGGGGGCCCTGAGCAGTTCTTC
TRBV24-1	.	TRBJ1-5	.	CATSDGGRYSNQPQHF	TGTGCCACCAGTGACGGGGGACGGTATAGCAATCAGCCCCAGCATTTT
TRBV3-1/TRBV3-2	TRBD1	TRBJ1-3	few	CASEDRPGNTIYF	TGTGCCAGCGAGGACAGGCCTGGAAACACCATATATTTT
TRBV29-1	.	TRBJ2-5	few	CSIRNQETQYF	TGCAGCATTAGAAACCAAGAGACCCAGTACTTC
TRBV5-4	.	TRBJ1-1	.	CASSFTRGSTEAFF	TGTGCCAGCAGCTTTACCAGGGGTAGCACTGAAGCTTTCTTT
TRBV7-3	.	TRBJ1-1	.	CASSPGQLNTEAFF	TGTGCCAGCAGCCCCGGACAGTTGAACACTGAAGCTTTCTTT
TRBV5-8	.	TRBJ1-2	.	CASSSRENYGYTF	TGTGCCAGCAGCTCCAGGGAAAACTATGGCTACACCTTC
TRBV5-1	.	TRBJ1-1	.	CASSLVVGGTEAFF	TGCGCCAGCAGCTTGGTAGTTGGAGGCACTGAAGCTTTCTTT
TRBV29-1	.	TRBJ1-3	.	CSVVGGPGNTIYF	TGCAGCGTTGTCGGGGGGCCTGGAAACACCATATATTTT
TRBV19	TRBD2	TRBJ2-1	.	CASALVAGGPHEQFF	TGTGCCAGCGCCCTGGTGGCGGGGGGGCCCCATGAGCAGTTCTTC
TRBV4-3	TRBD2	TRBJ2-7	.	CASSQGTSVYEQYF	TGCGCCAGCAGCCAAGGGACTAGCGTGTACGAGCAGTACTTC
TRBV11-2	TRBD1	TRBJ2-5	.	CASSYGQGRGETQYF	TGTGCCAGCAGCTACGGACAGGGGCGAGGAGAGACCCAGTACTTC
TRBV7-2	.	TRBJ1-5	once	CASSPPGVEGPQHF	TGTGCCAGCAGCCCGCCGGGGGTCGAGGGGCCCCAGCATTTT
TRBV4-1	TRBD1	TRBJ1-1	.	CASSVQGEGNEAFF	TGCGCCAGCAGCGTCCAGGGGGAAGGGAACGAAGCTTTCTTT